Following are 21 T cell receptor beta chains from one sample sequenced in a study of HIV-infected patients and healthy controls (dated by TCRdb to the mid-2010s). Libraries were built with 5' RACE. TCRdb names Illumina MiSeq as the instrument used. TCRdb itself trimmed the public reads at Q25 with fastp, ran MiXCR and retained productive beta chains. Records with the same CDR3 protein are collapsed into one entry carrying the most frequent genes and DNA. This sample gives over 15,000 distinct CDR3 sequences in total; approximately 16% of them show up just once. 24% of the sample comes from the top ten. Sequencing was carried out using CD8+ T cells from blood. The receptors come from a human donor in good health.

This clonotype was detected only a few times. The gene calls are TRBV2 and TRBJ2-3; 9 bases align to TRBD2. The CDR3 consists of 18 residues. V lost 6 bases, J lost 1 base, and 14 bases stayed unmatched. Germline CDR1 and CDR2: SNHLY and FYNNEI. This CDR3 reads CASSTPILAGPRTDTQYF. DNA for the CDR3: TGTGCCAGCAGCACCCCGATCCTAGCGGGACCCCGCACAGATACGCAGTATTTT.

This chain uses TRBV12-3 or TRBV12-4 with TRBJ2-4, with D tentatively TRBD1 (6 bases). This CDR3 has 11 residues. Trimming left V 10 bases short and J 9 bases short, with 13 bases between. The DNA of the CDR3 is TGTGCCACAGGACAGTTGGGCATTCAGTACTTC. It specifies CATGQLGIQYF.

This sequence joins TRBV5-6 and TRBJ2-1, with TRBD2 identical over 9 bases. V shed 0 bases, J shed 3 bases, and the junction held 1 base outside the gene matches. This CDR3 contains 15 residues. From germline, CDR1 is SGHDT and CDR2 YYEEEE. CDR3 nucleotide sequence: TGTGCCAGCAGCTTGGGCGGGGGGGGCTACAATGAGCAGTTCTTC. Translated, it gives CASSLGGGGYNEQFF.

The chain links TRBV7-9 to TRBJ2-3; D call uncertain. V lost 4 bases, J lost 5 bases, and 16 bases lay in between. The V gene's germline CDR1 is SEHNR and CDR2 FQNEAQ (reference sequence). CDR3 size: 15 residues. The CDR3 DNA reads TGTGCCAGCAGCTACGGTCCTCTCACGGTAGATACGCAGTATTTT. Protein product: CASSYGPLTVDTQYF.

Many counts were recorded for this clonotype. V and J are TRBV27 and TRBJ2-1; possible D gene TRBD1, 6 bases. The CDR3 extends over 14 amino acids. In germline, CDR1 is MNHEY, CDR2 SMNVEV (reference sequence). The V end was cut by 5 bases, the J end by 7 bases, with 15 bases between. CDR3 amino acids: CASSPRQDPNEQFF. In DNA, the CDR3 is TGTGCCAGCAGTCCAAGACAGGACCCAAATGAGCAGTTCTTC.

CDR3 loop: CASSHARTGEYNEQFF. The CDR3 nucleotides read TGTGCCAGCAGCCACGCCCGGACAGGGGAATACAATGAGCAGTTCTTC. The genes are TRBV3-1 and TRBJ2-1; TRBD1 aligns across 9 bases. Germline values: CDR1 LGHDT, CDR2 YNNKEL (reference sequence). CDR3 length equals 16 residues. V was pared by 3 bases and J by 4 bases, with 7 bases of the junction left unmatched.

V usage is TRBV10-3 and J usage is TRBJ1-5; tentatively, D is TRBD1 (5 bases). Germline assignment: CDR1 ENHRY and CDR2 SYGVKD. The CDR3 has 19 amino acids. V was pared by 0 bases and J by 2 bases, with 20 bases between. CDR3 nucleotide sequence: TGTGCCATCAGTGAGTCGATTATTACAGGTTTGTTTGGCAATCAGCCCCAGCATTTT. Protein: CAISESIITGLFGNQPQHF.

This clonotype was found many times. V usage is TRBV6-2 or TRBV6-3 and J usage is TRBJ2-3; no clear D. The CDR3 totals 12 residues. The germline V and J ends were trimmed by 3 bases and 4 bases, with 5 bases remaining between them. Looked up from germline, CDR1 is MNHEY and CDR2 is SVGEGT. The CDR3 DNA reads as TGTGCCAGCAGTTATGGGCCAGATACGCAGTATTTT. Its protein product is CASSYGPDTQYF.

This clonotype was counted at least ten times. This chain uses TRBV29-1 with TRBJ1-2; 12 bases match TRBD1. V was pared by 6 bases and J by 3 bases, with 17 bases of the junction left unmatched. The CDR3 spans 18 residues. The V gene's germline CDR1 is SQVTM and CDR2 ANQGSEA. The CDR3 nucleotides are TGCAGCGTGCCAATATCCACGCCGGGACAGGGGGCCTACTATGGCTACACCTTC. The encoded protein is CSVPISTPGQGAYYGYTF.

This chain connects TRBV27 to TRBJ1-1; D is undetermined. Germline values: CDR1 MNHEY, CDR2 SMNVEV (reference sequence). This CDR3 comprises 13 residues. Trimming pared 3 bases from V and 7 bases from J, leaving 12 bases between. The DNA for the CDR3 is TGTGCCAGCAGTTTCGGCTCTGAACTTGAAGCTTTCTTT. Protein product: CASSFGSELEAFF.

The table lists this clonotype with many counts. The chain recombines TRBV12-3 or TRBV12-4 with TRBJ2-7, with D perhaps matching TRBD1 or TRBD2 (5 bases each). V was shortened by 6 bases and J by 9 bases, with 15 bases between the two germline ends. The CDR3 is made up of 12 amino acids. The CDR3 DNA reads as TGTGCCAGCAGGTCCAAGTGGGACGGGCAGTACTTC. It is translated as CASRSKWDGQYF.

In its sample, this clonotype was seen many times. The CDR3 here is CSARDRDRDSSPLHF. The CDR3 DNA reads as TGCAGTGCTAGAGATCGGGACAGGGACTCATCACCCCTCCACTTT. The chain couples TRBV20-1 to TRBJ1-6; 9 bases line up with TRBD1. CDR3 length: 15 amino acids. V gave up 0 bases and J gave up 10 bases; unmatched junction bases: 7. The V gene's germline CDR1 is DFQATT and CDR2 SNEGSKA (reference sequence).

This clonotype came up a few times. The chain combines TRBV2 with TRBJ1-1; D gene ambiguous. The germline V gene has CDR1 SNHLY and CDR2 FYNNEI. The CDR3 runs to 16 residues. V dropped 0 bases and J dropped 6 bases, with 17 bases sitting between them. The DNA for the CDR3 is TGTGCCAGCAGTGAAGCTGCCCGAATGCAGGTTGCTGAAGCTTTCTTT. Its protein product is CASSEAARMQVAEAFF.

This clonotype showed up just a few times. The rearrangement joins TRBV30 to TRBJ2-7; 7 bases align to TRBD1. There are 12 residues in the CDR3. Trimming cost V 5 bases and J 5 bases; bases outside gene matches: 6. Per the germline V gene, CDR1 is GTSNPN and CDR2 is SVGIG (reference sequence). This CDR3 is CAWSTGVHEQYF. The CDR3 DNA reads as TGTGCCTGGTCCACAGGGGTCCACGAGCAGTACTTC.

The chain employs TRBV28 and TRBJ1-1, with unresolved D. CDR3 length equals 13 residues. Germline CDR1 reads MDHEN; CDR2 reads SYDVKM. V lost 3 bases and J 7 bases, leaving 12 bases between the germline ends. CDR3 nucleotide sequence: TGTGCCAGCAGTTTTGGCCCTTCCAGTGAAGCTTTCTTT. Encoded protein: CASSFGPSSEAFF.

By share, this clonotype counts as large. The gene calls are TRBV9 and TRBJ2-1; a weak D match, TRBD2 (5 bases). The CDR3 contains 15 residues. V was clipped by 4 bases and J by 5 bases, with 16 bases between them. CDR1 SGDLS and CDR2 YYNGEE come from the germline V gene. Here the CDR3 reads CASSFSPGLDNEQFF. Written as DNA, the CDR3 is TGTGCCAGCAGCTTCAGCCCTGGACTCGACAATGAGCAGTTCTTC.

This clonotype was found a few times. This chain links TRBV5-6 with TRBJ2-3; D is unresolved. Trimming stripped 4 bases from V and 1 base from J, with 13 bases between. Germline assignment: CDR1 SGHDT and CDR2 YYEEEE. CDR3 length: 15 residues. The CDR3 reads CASSRPVMGTDTQYF. The CDR3, as DNA: TGTGCCAGCAGCCGGCCGGTAATGGGCACAGATACGCAGTATTTT.

This clonotype was observed many times. The genes are TRBV29-1 and TRBJ2-3; unclear D gene. The V gene lost 0 bases and the J gene lost 0 bases, with 13 bases spanning the gap. The CDR3 runs 16 residues. Germline V CDR1 and CDR2: SQVTM, ANQGSEA. The CDR3 DNA reads TGCAGCGTTGAAGATCCTTTCCGACAAAGCACAGATACGCAGTATTTT. The encoded protein is CSVEDPFRQSTDTQYF.

This clonotype was seen a handful of times. The rearrangement links TRBV7-2 to TRBJ2-5; 11 nucleotides match TRBD2. Unmatched junction bases numbered 10, after V lost 8 bases and J lost 5 bases. From germline, CDR1 is SGHTA and CDR2 FQGNSA. The CDR3 runs to 15 residues. The chain's CDR3 is CASVLAGDIWETQYF. In DNA form, the CDR3 reads TGTGCCAGCGTACTAGCGGGAGATATTTGGGAGACCCAGTACTTC.

Only a few counts were recorded for this clonotype. V gene TRBV6-4 combines with J gene TRBJ2-2; D is possibly TRBD1 or TRBD2 (5 bases each). This CDR3 region has 14 residues. V lost 6 bases to trimming and J lost 4 bases, with 12 bases between them. The germline gives CDR1 MRHNA, CDR2 SNTAGT. CDR3 region: CASSRDPATGELFF. DNA of the CDR3: TGTGCCAGCAGCAGGGACCCCGCCACCGGGGAGCTGTTTTTT.

This clonotype was counted between two and nine times. The CDR3 DNA sequence: TGCAGTGCTAGATCGGGACTAGCGGATGTTAGCACAGATACGCAGTATTTT. This translates into CSARSGLADVSTDTQYF. This chain uses TRBV20-1 with TRBJ2-3; 11 nucleotides agree with TRBD2. The CDR3 is 17 amino acids. The ends lost 2 bases at V and 0 bases at J; junction bases unmatched: 7. Germline CDR1 and CDR2: DFQATT and SNEGSKA (reference sequence).